This TCR beta chain was sequenced in a study of cytomegalovirus exposure and HLA in healthy donors. Comments on this clone: Its matching antigen is unknown.

Broader study findings: Most of the TCR beta V segments (in an earlier analysis) were productive either about 90% or about 30% of the time.

Primers for the PCR totalled 60 Vbeta and 13 Jbeta. Libraries were prepared by immunoSEQ multiplex PCR; TCRdb keeps only in-frame clonotypes and omits some of them. Here the sample table reports approximately 68,000 clones. With 3 bases removed from V and 8 bases from J, the gap between germline ends came to 19 bases. Germline CDR1 is KGHSH and CDR2 is LQKENI. The length of the CDR3 is 15 residues. Source material: PBMCs. The V gene is TRBV18, the J gene TRBJ1-1; possible D gene TRBD1, 5 bases. The clonotype originates from a female donor in good health and CMV-seropositive. CDR3 sequence reads: CASSPVEQGRAEAFF. DNA for the CDR3: TGTGCCAGCTCACCGGTCGAGCAGGGCAGGGCCGAAGCTTTCTTT.